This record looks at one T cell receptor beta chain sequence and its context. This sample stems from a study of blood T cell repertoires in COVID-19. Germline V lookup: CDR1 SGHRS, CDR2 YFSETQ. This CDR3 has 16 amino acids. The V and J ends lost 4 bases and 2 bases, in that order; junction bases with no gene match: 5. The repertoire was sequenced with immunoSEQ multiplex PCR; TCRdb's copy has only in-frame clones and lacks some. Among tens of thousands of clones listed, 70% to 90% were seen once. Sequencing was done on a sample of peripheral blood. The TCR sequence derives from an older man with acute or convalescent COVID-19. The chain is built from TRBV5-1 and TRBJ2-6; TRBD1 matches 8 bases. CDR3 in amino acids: CASSPGQETGANVLTF. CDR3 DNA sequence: TGCGCCAGCAGCCCGGGACAGGAAACTGGGGCCAACGTCCTGACTTTC.